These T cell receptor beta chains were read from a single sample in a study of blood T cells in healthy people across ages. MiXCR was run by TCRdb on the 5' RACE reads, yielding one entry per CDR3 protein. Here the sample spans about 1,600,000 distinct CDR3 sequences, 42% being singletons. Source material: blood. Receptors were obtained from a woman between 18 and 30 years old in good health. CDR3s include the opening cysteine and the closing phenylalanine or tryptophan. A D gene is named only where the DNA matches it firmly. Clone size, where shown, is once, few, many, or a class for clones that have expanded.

CASSESPGELFF	TGTGCCAGCAGCGAAAGTCCCGGGGAGCTGTTTTTT	.	.	TRBV6-1	TRBJ2-2
CASSELLEVPNGEQYF	TGTGCCAGCAGTGAGTTACTTGAGGTTCCGAACGGCGAGCAGTACTTC	few	.	TRBV6-1	TRBJ2-7
CASSLSTGSPNYGYTF	TGTGCCAGCAGCCTATCAACGGGGTCCCCTAACTATGGCTACACCTTC	few	.	TRBV3-1	TRBJ1-2
CASSLSRGYSYEQYF	TGTGCCAGCAGTTTATCCCGGGGATACTCCTACGAGCAGTACTTC	.	.	TRBV27	TRBJ2-7
CAISEDRVTDTQYF	TGTGCCATCAGTGAGGACAGGGTGACAGATACGCAGTATTTT	few	TRBD1	TRBV10-3	TRBJ2-3
CASVPGRGAYNSPLHF	TGTGCCAGCGTCCCGGGACGGGGGGCTTATAATTCACCCCTCCACTTT	.	.	TRBV6-6	TRBJ1-6
CASSGGTRDSHPFDEQYF	TGTGCCAGCAGTGGGGGGACGCGGGACTCCCACCCCTTTGATGAGCAGTACTTC	.	.	TRBV28	TRBJ2-5
CASSYSPSGEFQYF	TGTGCCAGCAGTTACTCTCCTAGCGGGGAGTTTCAGTACTTC	.	TRBD2	TRBV6-6	TRBJ2-7
CASSHLQGGGNTIYF	TGTGCCAGCAGCCATCTACAGGGGGGTGGAAACACCATATATTTT	.	TRBD1	TRBV7-2	TRBJ1-3
CASSDGTSQRYGYTF	TGTGCCAGCAGCGACGGGACATCCCAGAGGTATGGCTACACCTTC	.	.	TRBV9	TRBJ1-2
CAGSGGGNEQFF	TGTGCCGGCAGCGGCGGAGGGAATGAGCAGTTCTTC	.	.	TRBV9	TRBJ2-1
CSARASDSNYGYTF	TGCAGTGCTAGGGCAAGCGACTCGAACTATGGCTACACCTTC	few	.	TRBV20-1	TRBJ1-2
CASSQGAAGSYNEQFF	TGCGCCAGCAGCCAAGGGGCGGCGGGTTCCTACAATGAGCAGTTCTTC	few	.	TRBV4-1	TRBJ2-1